Listed below are T cell receptor beta chains from one sample, sequenced in a study of CD8+CD57+ T cells in acquired aplastic anemia. TCRdb used MiXCR to reprocess the reads, holding one entry per CDR3 protein. Of around 120,000 distinct CDR3 sequences in the sample, about 40% were seen once. Sequences were obtained from sorted CD4+, CD8+, or CD8+CD57+ T cells (not recorded which) from PBMCs. Source of these receptors: a human donor with aplastic anemia. Both conserved end residues are part of each CDR3. D genes are given only for firm matches. The size field is filled for only some rows; it gives once, few, many or a size class.

V gene: TRBV9
clone size: NA
J gene: TRBJ2-7
D gene: NA
CDR3 protein: CASSVGAGRYEQYF
CDR3 DNA: TGTGCCAGCAGCGTAGGGGCGGGGAGGTACGAGCAGTACTTC

V gene: TRBV9
clone size: many
J gene: TRBJ2-5
D gene: NA
CDR3 protein: CASSVGAETQYF
CDR3 DNA: TGTGCCAGCAGCGTAGGGGCGGAGACCCAGTACTTC

V gene: TRBV18
clone size: NA
J gene: TRBJ1-4
D gene: TRBD1
CDR3 protein: CASSHTGTEDEKLFF
CDR3 DNA: TGTGCCAGCTCACATACCGGGACAGAGGATGAAAAACTGTTTTTT

V gene: TRBV6-1
clone size: many
J gene: TRBJ2-3
D gene: TRBD2
CDR3 protein: CASRSLAGARVDTQYF
CDR3 DNA: TGTGCCAGCAGGAGCCTAGCGGGGGCCCGCGTAGATACGCAGTATTTT

V gene: TRBV19
clone size: NA
J gene: TRBJ1-2
D gene: NA
CDR3 protein: CASSITIQDYGYTF
CDR3 DNA: TGTGCCAGTAGTATTACGATCCAAGATTATGGCTACACCTTC

V gene: TRBV2
clone size: many
J gene: TRBJ2-2
D gene: NA
CDR3 protein: CASSGPLKNTGELFF
CDR3 DNA: TGTGCCAGCAGTGGACCATTAAAAAACACCGGGGAGCTGTTTTTT

V gene: TRBV2
clone size: many
J gene: TRBJ1-1
D gene: NA
CDR3 protein: CASSEALWGRDTEAFF
CDR3 DNA: TGTGCCAGCAGTGAAGCGCTCTGGGGAAGGGACACTGAAGCTTTCTTT

V gene: TRBV5-5
clone size: many
J gene: TRBJ1-1
D gene: NA
CDR3 protein: CASSPDKNTEAFF
CDR3 DNA: TGTGCCAGCAGCCCTGACAAGAACACTGAAGCTTTCTTT

V gene: TRBV5-4
clone size: NA
J gene: TRBJ1-4
D gene: NA
CDR3 protein: CASSWGGSTNEKLFF
CDR3 DNA: TGTGCCAGCAGCTGGGGTGGGTCAACTAATGAAAAACTGTTTTTT

V gene: TRBV6-1
clone size: NA
J gene: TRBJ1-1
D gene: NA
CDR3 protein: CASRSQVNTEAFF
CDR3 DNA: TGTGCCAGCAGGTCTCAGGTAAACACTGAAGCTTTCTTT

V gene: TRBV7-2
clone size: NA
J gene: TRBJ2-5
D gene: NA
CDR3 protein: CASSPRVETQYF
CDR3 DNA: TGTGCCAGCAGCCCACGGGTGGAGACCCAGTACTTC

V gene: TRBV7-3
clone size: NA
J gene: TRBJ1-2
D gene: NA
CDR3 protein: CASSRGGDTYGYTF
CDR3 DNA: TGTGCCAGCAGTAGGGGCGGGGACACCTATGGCTACACCTTC

V gene: TRBV20-1
clone size: NA
J gene: TRBJ2-1
D gene: TRBD2
CDR3 protein: CSARGVPGLAKNEQFF
CDR3 DNA: TGCAGTGCTAGAGGGGTACCGGGACTAGCGAAAAATGAGCAGTTCTTC

V gene: TRBV6-6
clone size: NA
J gene: TRBJ2-5
D gene: NA
CDR3 protein: CATLRGSRETQYF
CDR3 DNA: TGTGCCACCCTCCGAGGCTCCCGGGAGACCCAGTACTTC

V gene: TRBV7-9
clone size: once
J gene: TRBJ2-1
D gene: NA
CDR3 protein: CASSLGACNEQFF
CDR3 DNA: TGTGCCAGCAGCTTAGGGGCGTGTAATGAGCAGTTCTTC

V gene: TRBV19
clone size: many
J gene: TRBJ1-4
D gene: NA
CDR3 protein: CASSPDSIGEKLFF
CDR3 DNA: TGTGCCAGTAGTCCTGACAGCATAGGGGAAAAACTGTTTTTT

V gene: TRBV27
clone size: NA
J gene: TRBJ2-7
D gene: NA
CDR3 protein: CASSKGPLGEQYF
CDR3 DNA: TGTGCCAGCAGTAAAGGGCCGTTGGGCGAGCAGTACTTC

V gene: TRBV2
clone size: many
J gene: TRBJ1-2
D gene: NA
CDR3 protein: CASSEGLSYYGYTF
CDR3 DNA: TGTGCCAGCAGTGAAGGGTTATCGTACTATGGCTACACCTTC

V gene: TRBV19
clone size: NA
J gene: TRBJ1-5
D gene: TRBD1
CDR3 protein: CASTGGQGNRQPQHF
CDR3 DNA: TGTGCCAGTACCGGGGGACAGGGAAATCGGCAGCCCCAGCATTTT

V gene: TRBV7-7
clone size: NA
J gene: TRBJ2-7
D gene: NA
CDR3 protein: CASSPGAGTDEQYF
CDR3 DNA: TGTGCTAGCAGCCCGGGCGCAGGGACGGACGAGCAGTACTTC

V gene: TRBV20-1
clone size: many
J gene: TRBJ1-4
D gene: NA
CDR3 protein: CSARADGRGNEKLFF
CDR3 DNA: TGCAGTGCTAGAGCGGACGGGCGGGGTAATGAAAAACTGTTTTTT

V gene: TRBV6-1
clone size: many
J gene: TRBJ1-4
D gene: TRBD1
CDR3 protein: CASKGAGEKLFF
CDR3 DNA: TGTGCCAGCAAGGGGGCTGGGGAAAAACTGTTTTTT

V gene: TRBV4-1
clone size: once
J gene: TRBJ2-7
D gene: NA
CDR3 protein: CASTSGTYEQYF
CDR3 DNA: TGCGCCAGCACATCCGGGACCTACGAGCAGTACTTC

V gene: TRBV11-2
clone size: NA
J gene: TRBJ2-6
D gene: TRBD1
CDR3 protein: CASSLRQGAGSGANVLTF
CDR3 DNA: TGTGCCAGCAGCCTCAGACAGGGGGCCGGGTCTGGGGCCAACGTCCTGACTTTC

V gene: TRBV24-1
clone size: NA
J gene: TRBJ2-1
D gene: NA
CDR3 protein: CATSERTGGGLNNDQFF
CDR3 DNA: TGTGCCACCAGTGAGCGGACTGGCGGGGGCCTAAACAATGACCAGTTCTTC

V gene: TRBV11-1
clone size: NA
J gene: TRBJ2-3
D gene: TRBD2
CDR3 protein: CASSLVGTGTSGGASTDTQYF
CDR3 DNA: TGTGCCAGCAGCTTAGTAGGCACCGGGACTAGCGGGGGGGCTAGCACAGATACGCAGTATTTT

V gene: TRBV20-1
clone size: NA
J gene: TRBJ2-5
D gene: TRBD1
CDR3 protein: CSARGGDRGFAQYF
CDR3 DNA: TGCAGTGCTAGAGGGGGGGACAGGGGGTTCGCCCAGTACTTC

V gene: TRBV5-1
clone size: many
J gene: TRBJ2-3
D gene: NA
CDR3 protein: CASSLEGYTDTQYF
CDR3 DNA: TGCGCCAGCAGCTTGGAGGGTTACACAGATACGCAGTATTTT

V gene: TRBV2
clone size: once
J gene: TRBJ2-3
D gene: TRBD1
CDR3 protein: CASNPPGQGVHF
CDR3 DNA: TGTGCCAGCAATCCACCGGGACAGGGGGTACATTTT

V gene: TRBV10-3
clone size: many
J gene: TRBJ2-3
D gene: TRBD1
CDR3 protein: CAISDRDRGTDTQYF
CDR3 DNA: TGTGCCATCAGTGACCGGGACAGGGGCACAGATACGCAGTATTTT

V gene: TRBV15
clone size: NA
J gene: TRBJ2-1
D gene: NA
CDR3 protein: CATSRQTQTIYNEQFF
CDR3 DNA: TGTGCCACCAGCAGGCAGACCCAGACGATATACAATGAGCAGTTCTTC

V gene: TRBV6-5
clone size: many
J gene: TRBJ2-1
D gene: NA
CDR3 protein: CASSYSDGSYNEQFF
CDR3 DNA: TGTGCCAGCAGTTACTCGGATGGGAGCTACAATGAGCAGTTCTTC

V gene: TRBV5-6
clone size: many
J gene: TRBJ1-2
D gene: NA
CDR3 protein: CASSLGQNNYGYTF
CDR3 DNA: TGTGCCAGCAGCTTGGGGCAGAACAACTATGGCTACACCTTC

V gene: TRBV5-1
clone size: few
J gene: TRBJ2-6
D gene: NA
CDR3 protein: CASSVRPGGASSGANVLTF
CDR3 DNA: TGCGCCAGCAGCGTGAGGCCTGGCGGAGCCAGCTCTGGGGCCAACGTCCTGACTTTC

V gene: TRBV15
clone size: few
J gene: TRBJ2-7
D gene: NA
CDR3 protein: CATSRDTGSYEQYF
CDR3 DNA: TGTGCCACCAGCAGAGATACAGGGTCGTACGAGCAGTACTTC

V gene: TRBV25-1
clone size: many
J gene: TRBJ1-5
D gene: TRBD1
CDR3 protein: CASSPAGTVLNQPQHF
CDR3 DNA: TGTGCCAGCAGCCCCGCGGGGACAGTACTCAATCAGCCCCAGCATTTT

V gene: TRBV18
clone size: few
J gene: TRBJ1-1
D gene: NA
CDR3 protein: CASSLLDGNTEAFF
CDR3 DNA: TGTGCCAGCTCACTTCTTGACGGGAACACTGAAGCTTTCTTT

V gene: TRBV14
clone size: many
J gene: TRBJ2-1
D gene: NA
CDR3 protein: CASSQSLGHRSYNEQFF
CDR3 DNA: TGTGCCAGCAGCCAATCGTTGGGACACCGATCCTACAATGAGCAGTTCTTC

V gene: TRBV4-3
clone size: many
J gene: TRBJ2-2
D gene: NA
CDR3 protein: CASSHETEGVQLFF
CDR3 DNA: TGCGCCAGCAGCCACGAAACGGAGGGGGTTCAGCTGTTTTTT

V gene: TRBV11-2
clone size: NA
J gene: TRBJ2-5
D gene: TRBD2
CDR3 protein: CASSLPGTSGYQETQYF
CDR3 DNA: TGTGCCAGCAGCTTACCCGGGACTAGCGGGTACCAAGAGACCCAGTACTTC

V gene: TRBV20-1
clone size: many
J gene: TRBJ1-1
D gene: TRBD1
CDR3 protein: CSANPEDRDTKRSEAFF
CDR3 DNA: TGCAGTGCGAACCCGGAGGACAGGGATACAAAACGGTCTGAAGCTTTCTTT

V gene: TRBV15
clone size: NA
J gene: TRBJ1-6
D gene: TRBD1
CDR3 protein: CATSSFGQGNSPLHF
CDR3 DNA: TGTGCCACCAGCAGCTTCGGACAGGGGAATTCACCCCTCCACTTT

V gene: TRBV19
clone size: NA
J gene: TRBJ1-2
D gene: TRBD1
CDR3 protein: CASSMEAGTGNGYTF
CDR3 DNA: TGTGCCAGTAGTATGGAGGCCGGGACAGGAAATGGCTACACCTTC

V gene: TRBV6-1
clone size: few
J gene: TRBJ2-6
D gene: NA
CDR3 protein: CASRGGFGANVLTF
CDR3 DNA: TGTGCCAGCAGGGGGGGCTTTGGGGCCAACGTCCTGACTTTC

V gene: TRBV9
clone size: NA
J gene: TRBJ2-7
D gene: TRBD2
CDR3 protein: CASMASGGERSYEQYF
CDR3 DNA: TGTGCCAGCATGGCTAGCGGGGGGGAAAGGTCCTACGAGCAGTACTTC

V gene: TRBV19
clone size: many
J gene: TRBJ1-5
D gene: NA
CDR3 protein: CASSSGGGSQPQHF
CDR3 DNA: TGTGCCAGTAGTAGTGGGGGGGGCAGTCAGCCCCAGCATTTT

V gene: TRBV6-5
clone size: many
J gene: TRBJ1-6
D gene: NA
CDR3 protein: CASSYSLTGSYNSPLHF
CDR3 DNA: TGTGCCAGCAGTTATTCCCTCACTGGCTCCTATAATTCACCCCTCCACTTT

V gene: TRBV14
clone size: many
J gene: TRBJ1-1
D gene: NA
CDR3 protein: CASSQRLPTGHTEAFF
CDR3 DNA: TGTGCCAGCAGCCAAAGACTTCCCACAGGACACACTGAAGCTTTCTTT

V gene: TRBV19
clone size: NA
J gene: TRBJ1-6
D gene: NA
CDR3 protein: CASSIAGSVGSPLHF
CDR3 DNA: TGTGCCAGTAGTATAGCCGGGTCAGTGGGATCACCCCTCCACTTT

V gene: TRBV12-3/TRBV12-4
clone size: many
J gene: TRBJ1-2
D gene: NA
CDR3 protein: CASSLKPNGGYTF
CDR3 DNA: TGTGCCAGCAGTTTAAAACCCAACGGGGGCTACACCTTC

V gene: TRBV19
clone size: NA
J gene: TRBJ1-2
D gene: NA
CDR3 protein: CASTLLGFYGYTF
CDR3 DNA: TGTGCCAGTACCCTTCTGGGGTTTTATGGCTACACCTTC

V gene: TRBV9
clone size: many
J gene: TRBJ1-1
D gene: NA
CDR3 protein: CASSPREWSTEAFF
CDR3 DNA: TGTGCCAGCAGCCCCCGAGAGTGGAGCACTGAAGCTTTCTTT

V gene: TRBV7-3
clone size: NA
J gene: TRBJ2-1
D gene: TRBD1
CDR3 protein: CASSSYRGMGDEQFF
CDR3 DNA: TGTGCCAGCAGCTCTTACAGGGGAATGGGGGATGAGCAGTTCTTC

V gene: TRBV24-1
clone size: medium-sized
J gene: TRBJ2-3
D gene: NA
CDR3 protein: CATSDEGRTTQYF
CDR3 DNA: TGTGCCACCAGTGATGAGGGGAGGACTACGCAGTATTTT